These T cell receptor beta chains were read from a single sample in a study of blood T cell repertoires in COVID-19. Sequenced by immunoSEQ multiplex PCR; TCRdb stores in-frame clones only, minus some. The sample lists 95,000 to 150,000 clones; roughly four fifths were seen once. The sample was peripheral blood. Every receptor here comes from a human donor in a cohort sampled during active COVID-19. The CDR3 runs from the conserved cysteine through the conserved F or W. D genes are given only for firm matches. Not all rows give a size; the values are once, few, many and, for expanded clones, a class.

v_call: TRBV6-2/TRBV6-3; j_call: TRBJ1-1; d_call: NA; clone_size: NA; cdr3_nt: TGTGCCAGCAGTTTAATCCCGGACGGAGGGATGAACACTGAAGCTTTCTTT; cdr3_aa: CASSLIPDGGMNTEAFF
v_call: TRBV14; j_call: TRBJ2-6; d_call: NA; clone_size: NA; cdr3_nt: TGTGCCAGCAGCCCCCGAGGGGGGGCCGGGGCCAACGTCCTGACTTTC; cdr3_aa: CASSPRGGAGANVLTF
v_call: TRBV6-5; j_call: TRBJ1-1; d_call: TRBD1; clone_size: NA; cdr3_nt: TGTGCCAGCAGTTCCATCGGACAGGGGGGAACTGAAGCTTTCTTT; cdr3_aa: CASSSIGQGGTEAFF
v_call: TRBV6-2/TRBV6-3; j_call: TRBJ2-7; d_call: TRBD1; clone_size: NA; cdr3_nt: TGTGCCAGCAGTCACCTGGGACAGGGTCCCTACGAGCAGTACTTC; cdr3_aa: CASSHLGQGPYEQYF
v_call: TRBV5-5; j_call: TRBJ1-1; d_call: NA; clone_size: NA; cdr3_nt: TGTGCCAGCAGCTTGGTGGAGGGCCAGGGGAACACTGAAGCTTTCTTT; cdr3_aa: CASSLVEGQGNTEAFF
v_call: TRBV19; j_call: TRBJ1-5; d_call: NA; clone_size: NA; cdr3_nt: TGTGCCAGTAGCGTTCAGGTATACCAGCCCCAGCATTTT; cdr3_aa: CASSVQVYQPQHF
v_call: TRBV2; j_call: TRBJ2-7; d_call: NA; clone_size: NA; cdr3_nt: TGTGCCAGCAGTGATCCTACAGGGTCCTACGAGCAGTACTTC; cdr3_aa: CASSDPTGSYEQYF
v_call: TRBV7-2; j_call: TRBJ2-2; d_call: TRBD1; clone_size: NA; cdr3_nt: TGTGCCAGCAGCATCGGACAGGGGGCGGCCGGGGAGCTGTTTTTT; cdr3_aa: CASSIGQGAAGELFF
v_call: TRBV5-1; j_call: TRBJ2-3; d_call: NA; clone_size: NA; cdr3_nt: TGCGCCAGCAGCTTTGGGGGGATCACAGATACGCAGTATTTT; cdr3_aa: CASSFGGITDTQYF
v_call: TRBV19; j_call: TRBJ2-1; d_call: TRBD1; clone_size: NA; cdr3_nt: TGTGCCAGTAGCCCTTTGGGACAGGGCGACAATGAGCAGTTCTTC; cdr3_aa: CASSPLGQGDNEQFF
v_call: TRBV4-2; j_call: TRBJ2-3; d_call: TRBD2; clone_size: few; cdr3_nt: TGTGCCAGCAGCCAAGATGGGCGGGGGGGAGGTACAGATACGCAGTATTTT; cdr3_aa: CASSQDGRGGGTDTQYF
v_call: TRBV11-3; j_call: TRBJ2-1; d_call: NA; clone_size: NA; cdr3_nt: TGTGCCAGCAGCCGAGACGGGTCTAGAGAGCAGTTCTTC; cdr3_aa: CASSRDGSREQFF
v_call: TRBV29-1; j_call: TRBJ2-7; d_call: TRBD1; clone_size: NA; cdr3_nt: TGCAGCGTTTCGACAGGGGGCGTGTACGAGCAGTACTTC; cdr3_aa: CSVSTGGVYEQYF
v_call: TRBV7-6; j_call: TRBJ2-7; d_call: NA; clone_size: few; cdr3_nt: TGTGCCAGCAGCTTAGTCCCAGGATCCAGCTCCTACGAGCAGTACTTC; cdr3_aa: CASSLVPGSSSYEQYF
v_call: TRBV24-1; j_call: TRBJ1-5; d_call: NA; clone_size: NA; cdr3_nt: TGTGCCACCAGTTTTCAGGGAAGCAATCAGCCCCAGCATTTT; cdr3_aa: CATSFQGSNQPQHF
v_call: TRBV2; j_call: TRBJ2-5; d_call: TRBD2; clone_size: NA; cdr3_nt: TGTGCCAGCAGTGGGCCCACTAGCGGGGTCCAAGAGACCCAGTACTTC; cdr3_aa: CASSGPTSGVQETQYF
v_call: TRBV19; j_call: TRBJ1-6; d_call: TRBD1; clone_size: once; cdr3_nt: TGTGCCAGTAGTACGACAGGGAATAATTCACCCCTCCACTTT; cdr3_aa: CASSTTGNNSPLHF
v_call: TRBV4-2; j_call: TRBJ2-7; d_call: NA; clone_size: NA; cdr3_nt: TGTGCCAGCAGCCAGATCGCCGGGACACAATCCTACGAGCAGTACTTC; cdr3_aa: CASSQIAGTQSYEQYF
v_call: TRBV6-6; j_call: TRBJ2-7; d_call: NA; clone_size: NA; cdr3_nt: TGTGCCAGCAGTTTGAGGGTCCGGGTCTCCTACGAGCAGTACTTC; cdr3_aa: CASSLRVRVSYEQYF
v_call: TRBV5-1; j_call: TRBJ2-3; d_call: NA; clone_size: NA; cdr3_nt: TGCGCCAGCAGCCTAGAAACAGATACGCAGTATTTT; cdr3_aa: CASSLETDTQYF
v_call: TRBV7-2; j_call: TRBJ1-3; d_call: NA; clone_size: NA; cdr3_nt: TGTGCCAGCAGTTTCACCCCAACAGGCTTTTCAAACACCATATATTTT; cdr3_aa: CASSFTPTGFSNTIYF
v_call: TRBV11-2; j_call: TRBJ2-3; d_call: NA; clone_size: few; cdr3_nt: TGTGCCAGCAGCCCGATCCGACCACAGGGTACGCAGTATTTT; cdr3_aa: CASSPIRPQGTQYF
v_call: TRBV20-1; j_call: TRBJ2-3; d_call: TRBD2; clone_size: NA; cdr3_nt: TGCAGTGCTAGTAGTATTGCGGGGGGGGACACAGATACGCAGTATTTT; cdr3_aa: CSASSIAGGDTDTQYF
v_call: TRBV11-2; j_call: TRBJ2-7; d_call: NA; clone_size: NA; cdr3_nt: TGTGCCAGCAGCTTAGAGGCAGGCTACGAGCAGTACTTC; cdr3_aa: CASSLEAGYEQYF
v_call: TRBV5-5; j_call: TRBJ1-5; d_call: TRBD1; clone_size: NA; cdr3_nt: TGTGCCAGCAGCTATGGACAGGGAAACAATCAGCCCCAGCATTTT; cdr3_aa: CASSYGQGNNQPQHF
v_call: TRBV10-2; j_call: TRBJ2-1; d_call: TRBD2; clone_size: once; cdr3_nt: TGCGCCAGCAGCTGGACTAGCGGGGGGGATGAGCAGTTCTTC; cdr3_aa: CASSWTSGGDEQFF
v_call: TRBV19; j_call: TRBJ2-7; d_call: NA; clone_size: NA; cdr3_nt: TGTGCCAGTAGCGTAACAGGGCCCTACGAGCAGTACTTC; cdr3_aa: CASSVTGPYEQYF
v_call: TRBV3-1/TRBV3-2; j_call: TRBJ1-5; d_call: NA; clone_size: NA; cdr3_nt: TGTGCCAGCAGCCCACAGCCTAGCAATCAGCCCCAGCATTTT; cdr3_aa: CASSPQPSNQPQHF
v_call: TRBV12-3/TRBV12-4; j_call: TRBJ1-2; d_call: NA; clone_size: NA; cdr3_nt: TGTGCCAGCACCCTGGACAGAAACTATGGCTACACCTTC; cdr3_aa: CASTLDRNYGYTF
v_call: TRBV5-6; j_call: TRBJ1-1; d_call: NA; clone_size: once; cdr3_nt: TGTGCCAGCAGCTACATAGGCCAGCGGAACACTGAAGCTTTCTTT; cdr3_aa: CASSYIGQRNTEAFF
v_call: TRBV7-9; j_call: TRBJ2-1; d_call: NA; clone_size: NA; cdr3_nt: TGTGCCAGCAGCAAGCCGGGTATAACAAACAATGAGCAGTTCTTC; cdr3_aa: CASSKPGITNNEQFF
v_call: TRBV7-9; j_call: TRBJ2-4; d_call: NA; clone_size: NA; cdr3_nt: TGTGCCAGCAGCCCAGGGGCCCAAAACATTCAGTACTTC; cdr3_aa: CASSPGAQNIQYF
v_call: TRBV2; j_call: TRBJ2-2; d_call: TRBD2; clone_size: few; cdr3_nt: TGTGCCAGCAGACCCCGGGGGGTGGGTGCCGGGGAGCTGTTTTTT; cdr3_aa: CASRPRGVGAGELFF
v_call: TRBV6-5; j_call: TRBJ1-3; d_call: TRBD1; clone_size: NA; cdr3_nt: TGTGCCAGCAGGGACAGGCCTTCTGGAAACACCATATATTTT; cdr3_aa: CASRDRPSGNTIYF
v_call: TRBV19; j_call: TRBJ1-1; d_call: NA; clone_size: NA; cdr3_nt: TGTGCCAGTAGTATAGACAGGGGCACTGAAGCTTTCTTT; cdr3_aa: CASSIDRGTEAFF
v_call: TRBV6-6; j_call: TRBJ2-5; d_call: TRBD2; clone_size: NA; cdr3_nt: TGTGCCAGCAGTACATGGGGGGGGCAAGAGACCCAGTACTTC; cdr3_aa: CASSTWGGQETQYF
v_call: TRBV5-1; j_call: TRBJ2-7; d_call: TRBD1; clone_size: once; cdr3_nt: TGCGCCAGCAGCTCGGGACAGGGGTTTGCCGAGCAGTACTTC; cdr3_aa: CASSSGQGFAEQYF
v_call: TRBV29-1; j_call: TRBJ2-5; d_call: TRBD1; clone_size: NA; cdr3_nt: TGCAGCACATCCTTGTCAGGGGGCAGGGGGGAGACCCAGTACTTC; cdr3_aa: CSTSLSGGRGETQYF
v_call: TRBV10-3; j_call: TRBJ1-2; d_call: TRBD1; clone_size: few; cdr3_nt: TGTGCCACCCAGGGGGAAGGCTATGGCTACACCTTC; cdr3_aa: CATQGEGYGYTF
v_call: TRBV7-9; j_call: TRBJ2-3; d_call: NA; clone_size: NA; cdr3_nt: TGTGCCAGCAGCTTATCAGGAAGCACAGATACGCAGTATTTT; cdr3_aa: CASSLSGSTDTQYF
v_call: TRBV9; j_call: TRBJ2-5; d_call: NA; clone_size: NA; cdr3_nt: TGTGCCAGCAGCACATGGGGAGAAGAGACCCAGTACTTC; cdr3_aa: CASSTWGEETQYF
v_call: TRBV5-1; j_call: TRBJ1-1; d_call: TRBD1; clone_size: NA; cdr3_nt: TGCGCCAGCAGCTTGCCGCGGACAGGGGGGACCACTGAAGCTTTCTTT; cdr3_aa: CASSLPRTGGTTEAFF
v_call: TRBV28; j_call: TRBJ1-1; d_call: TRBD1; clone_size: NA; cdr3_nt: TGTGCCAGCAGTTCCGGGACAGGGGTTATAGGAGCTTTCTTT; cdr3_aa: CASSSGTGVIGAFF
v_call: TRBV20-1; j_call: TRBJ2-5; d_call: NA; clone_size: NA; cdr3_nt: TGCAGTGCTAGTACTCCGTTATCGCAGTACTTC; cdr3_aa: CSASTPLSQYF